Presented here are 27 T cell receptor beta chains from one specimen sequenced in a study of blood T cell repertoires in COVID-19 (dated by TCRdb to about 2020). Library creation used the immunoSEQ multiplex PCR assay. The clones in this table, taken by TCRdb from immuneACCESS, are in-frame only. Not every clone is retained; where verified, under half of the shortfall comes from an unresolved V gene, and the cause of the rest is unknown. The sample contains roughly 150,000 clones, roughly 85% of them found a single time. Approximately 4.3% of the sample is taken by the ten largest. Input material: PBMCs or T cells enriched from blood (not recorded which). The receptors were gathered from a man between 50 and 59 years old who had recovered from COVID-19.

J is TRBJ2-2 and V is TRBV13; TRBD1 matches 9 bases. The CDR3 is 18 residues long. Trimming at V came to 2 bases and at J to 2 bases, leaving 9 bases not matched to a gene. The germline V gene has CDR1 PRHDT and CDR2 FYEKMQ (reference sequence). CDR3 loop: CASSLRAGTGINTGELFF. The DNA of the CDR3 is TGTGCCAGCAGCTTAAGGGCCGGGACAGGGATTAACACCGGGGAGCTGTTTTTT.

The chain employs TRBV4-3 and TRBJ1-5, with D perhaps TRBD1 (6 bases). This CDR3 spans 17 amino acids. Germline CDR1 reads LGHNA; CDR2 reads YSLEER. The ends were cut back, 1 base at V and 4 bases at J, with 17 bases in the middle. The CDR3 region is CASSQGFGTFKNQPQHF. The CDR3, as DNA: TGCGCCAGCAGCCAAGGATTCGGGACATTCAAAAATCAGCCCCAGCATTTT.

V usage is TRBV28 and J usage is TRBJ2-1, with 8 positions matching TRBD1. The CDR3 runs to 15 residues. The germline V gene encodes CDR1 MDHEN and CDR2 SYDVKM. With V trimmed by 9 bases and J by 5 bases, 12 bases remained unmatched. The CDR3 sequence is CASKPPGTGNNEQFF. The CDR3 DNA follows: TGTGCCAGTAAACCCCCGGGGACAGGAAACAATGAGCAGTTCTTC.

V gene TRBV7-2 combines with J gene TRBJ2-3; D unresolved. V was shortened by 1 base and J by 2 bases, with 10 bases between the two germline ends. CDR1 is SGHTA and CDR2 is FQGNSA in the germline V gene. The CDR3 extends over 15 amino acids. CDR3: CASSLGQLYTDTQYF. The CDR3 coding sequence is TGTGCCAGCAGCTTAGGGCAGTTATACACAGATACGCAGTATTTT.

This chain links TRBV19 with TRBJ2-6; 9 bases are a match to TRBD1. The CDR3 contains 17 residues. From germline, CDR1 is LNHDA and CDR2 SQIVND (reference sequence). This chain's CDR3 is CASSPGTGTPGANVLTF. CDR3 sequence (DNA): TGTGCATCGTCCCCCGGGACAGGGACCCCTGGGGCCAACGTCCTGACTTTC. The full variable domain, completed using reference TRBV19 and TRBJ2-6, is DGGITQSPKYLFRKEGQNVTLSCEQNLNHDAMYWYRQDPGQGLRLIYYSQIVNDFQKGDIAEGYSVSREKKESFPLTVTSAQKNPTAFYLCASSPGTGTPGANVLTFGAGSRLTVL.

V is TRBV7-2 and J is TRBJ1-5; 7 nucleotides agree with TRBD1. CDR1 and CDR2 (germline): SGHTA, FQGNSA. This CDR3 spans 14 amino acids. Unmatched junction bases numbered 5, after V lost 5 bases and J lost 4 bases. CDR3 sequence: CASSANRGNQPQHF. The DNA of the CDR3 is TGTGCCAGCAGCGCCAACAGGGGAAATCAGCCCCAGCATTTT.

This clone has only one observation. The V call is TRBV3-1 (or the pseudogene TRBV3-2), the J call TRBJ1-1; no clear D gene. Germline assignment: CDR1 LGHDT and CDR2 YNNKEL (reference sequence). V lost 4 bases and J lost 1, with 7 bases in between. This CDR3 contains 13 residues. Here the CDR3 DNA reads TGTGCCAGCAGCCCTAATTGGAACACTGAAGCTTTCTTT. It yields the protein CASSPNWNTEAFF.

This chain joins TRBV14 and TRBJ2-7; 14 nucleotides match TRBD2. This CDR3 spans 18 amino acids. Unmatched junction bases numbered 12, after V lost 4 bases and J lost 4 bases. Germline lookup yields CDR1 SGHDN and CDR2 FVKESK. CDR3 protein: CASSRRTSGRQVGYEQYF. Here the CDR3 DNA reads TGTGCCAGCAGCCGTCGGACTAGCGGGAGGCAGGTTGGGTACGAGCAGTACTTC.

V and J are TRBV19 and TRBJ1-2; 7 nucleotides agree with TRBD1. This CDR3 has 15 residues. The trim removed 6 bases at V and 4 bases at J, leaving 11 bases unmatched. Germline CDR1 is LNHDA and CDR2 is SQIVND (reference sequence). The CDR3 DNA follows: TGTGCCAGTAGCGAACCAGGGACAGAGTCCTATGGCTACACCTTC. It is translated as CASSEPGTESYGYTF.

This sequence joins TRBV6-2 or TRBV6-3 and TRBJ1-5, with TRBD1 as a possible D gene (6 bases). With 4 bases removed from V and 6 bases from J, the gap between germline ends came to 13 bases. The germline CDR1 and CDR2 sequences are MNHEY and SVGEGT. This CDR3 has 14 residues. CDR3 protein: CASSSRVGGQPQHF. The CDR3 nucleotides read TGTGCCAGCAGTTCCAGGGTAGGGGGTCAGCCCCAGCATTTT.

The rearrangement joins TRBV10-2 to TRBJ2-2, with a tentative D call TRBD1 (6 bases). Germline V gene lookup returns CDR1 WSHSY and CDR2 SAAADI. The CDR3 contains 15 residues. Trimming stripped 3 bases from V and 7 bases from J, with 15 bases between. This CDR3 reads CASSEGPGDGGELFF. The DNA of the CDR3 is TGCGCCAGCAGTGAAGGACCAGGGGATGGCGGGGAGCTGTTTTTT.

This clone was observed once. The CDR3 loop reads CASSDARQGETGELFF. The CDR3 DNA follows: TGTGCCAGCAGTGACGCCCGACAGGGTGAGACCGGGGAGCTGTTTTTT. The rearrangement links TRBV25-1 to TRBJ2-2; 7 bases agree with TRBD1. J lost 5 bases, V lost 3 bases, and 9 bases had no gene match. This CDR3 is 16 amino acids long. Germline values: CDR1 MGHDK, CDR2 SYGVNS.

This chain connects TRBV7-9 to TRBJ1-1, with 7 positions matching TRBD1. The CDR3 contains 13 residues. With 4 bases clipped from V and 7 bases from J, the junction kept 6 bases outside the gene matches. Looked up from germline, CDR1 is SEHNR and CDR2 is FQNEAQ (reference sequence). DNA of the CDR3: TGTGCCAGCAGCTCACCGACAGGGTTTGAAGCTTTCTTT. This encodes CASSSPTGFEAFF.

This chain uses TRBV24-1 with TRBJ2-7, with D perhaps matching TRBD2 (6 bases). The length of the CDR3 is 12 residues. V lost 9 bases to trimming and J lost 3 bases, with 11 bases between them. CDR1 is KGHDR and CDR2 is SFDVKD in the germline V gene. The CDR3 nucleotides read TGTGCCACCGCCGGGAGTGGCTACGAGCAGTACTTC. Translated: CATAGSGYEQYF.

The chain uses TRBV7-2 and TRBJ2-1; 9 bases agree with TRBD2. Germline CDR1 reads SGHTA; CDR2 reads FQGNSA. This CDR3 has 17 amino acids. V was clipped by 1 base and J by 8 bases; unmatched bases: 12. CDR3 coding DNA: TGTGCCAGCAGCTTAGGTCCTGGCGGGGGGGCCCTGGATGAGCAGTTCTTC. This encodes CASSLGPGGGALDEQFF.

The chain couples TRBV30 to TRBJ1-6; D possibly corresponds to TRBD1 (5 bases). Germline CDR1 is GTSNPN and CDR2 is SVGIG (reference sequence). Trimming cost V 2 bases and J 7 bases, with 18 bases left between them. The CDR3 spans 16 residues. The CDR3 region has the DNA TGTGCCTGGAGTAGGGGAGAGGGACTAGGGAATTCACCCCTCCACTTT. It is translated as CAWSRGEGLGNSPLHF.

The CDR3 is CASSSTMREQYF. CDR3 sequence (DNA): TGCGCCAGCAGCAGTACGATGAGAGAGCAGTACTTC. The V gene is TRBV5-1, the J gene TRBJ2-7; D remains ambiguous. This CDR3 comprises 12 residues. Trimming pared 4 bases from V and 7 bases from J, leaving 12 bases between. Germline CDR1 SGHRS, CDR2 YFSETQ.

The J gene is TRBJ1-6, the V gene TRBV2; D gene unclear. The CDR3 is 13 amino acids. CDR1 SNHLY and CDR2 FYNNEI come from the germline V gene. The germline V and J ends were trimmed by 3 bases and 8 bases, with 8 bases remaining between them. The CDR3 bases are TGTGCCAGCAGTGAGGGCCCCGATTCACCCCTCCACTTT. The encoded protein is CASSEGPDSPLHF.

This clone was picked up a small number of times. The chain employs TRBV1 and TRBJ2-7; the table assigns TRBD2, which was not confirmed against the DNA. TRBV1 is assigned pseudogene status. This CDR3 comprises 16 residues. The CDR3 DNA is TGCACCAGCAGCCAAGATAGGCTAGCGGGACCGCCGGAGCAGTACTTC. This gives the protein CTSSQDRLAGPPEQYF.

This clone was seen just once. V gene TRBV11-1 combines with J gene TRBJ2-1, with a possible D match to TRBD1 (5 bases). Germline V gives CDR1 SGHAT, CDR2 FQDESV (reference sequence). The CDR3 loop spans 15 amino acids. Trimming left V 11 bases short and J 2 bases short, with 19 bases between. The CDR3 sequence: CASEALGATYNEQFF. In DNA form, the CDR3 reads TGTGCCTCCGAGGCTCTAGGGGCCACCTACAATGAGCAGTTCTTC.

This sequence joins TRBV29-1 and TRBJ2-3, with 12 positions matching TRBD2. After removal of 4 bases from V and 4 bases from J, the junction contained 12 bases not matched to a gene. CDR1 is SQVTM, CDR2 ANQGSEA, per germline. This CDR3 is built from 17 residues. This CDR3 reads CSVVFRWASGGADTQYF. The CDR3 DNA is TGCAGCGTTGTTTTTAGATGGGCTAGCGGGGGGGCAGATACGCAGTATTTT.

V usage is TRBV3-1 (or the pseudogene TRBV3-2) and J usage is TRBJ1-2; D may be TRBD1 (5 bases). This CDR3 region has 12 residues. Trimming removed 8 bases from V and 6 bases from J, with 13 bases in between. Per the germline V gene, CDR1 is LGHDT and CDR2 is YNNKEL (reference sequence). The CDR3 protein is CASGMGGNGYTF. Written as DNA, the CDR3 is TGTGCCAGCGGGATGGGGGGGAATGGCTACACCTTC.

The rearrangement uses TRBV14 and TRBJ1-6; D unclear. Germline-derived CDR1 and CDR2 are SGHDN and FVKESK. Trimming pared 3 bases from V and 10 bases from J, leaving 10 bases between. The CDR3 is 13 residues long. The CDR3 sequence is CASSHRHGSPLHF. DNA of the CDR3: TGTGCCAGCAGCCACCGCCACGGGTCACCCCTCCACTTT.

The chain uses TRBV6-5 and TRBJ1-1; no clear D. The length of the CDR3 is 13 residues. V lost 4 bases, J lost 1 base, and 7 bases lay in between. Germline CDR1 and CDR2: MNHEY and SVGAGI. The CDR3 here is CASSLTPNTEAFF. Here the CDR3 DNA reads TGTGCCAGCAGTTTGACACCGAACACTGAAGCTTTCTTT.

The chain has TRBV28 and TRBJ2-4; 12 positions agree with TRBD1. This CDR3 comprises 18 residues. Germline V CDR1 and CDR2: MDHEN, SYDVKM. The trim removed 6 bases at V and 6 bases at J, leaving 15 bases unmatched. This CDR3 is CASSRVGPGQGAGNIQYF. The CDR3 DNA follows: TGTGCCAGCAGCCGCGTCGGACCGGGACAGGGGGCTGGAAACATTCAGTACTTC.

V and J are TRBV11-2 and TRBJ2-1, with D maybe TRBD1 (6 bases). This CDR3 region has 13 residues. V was shortened by 2 bases and J by 7 bases, with 9 bases between the two germline ends. Germline CDR1 and CDR2: SGHAT and FQNNGV. The CDR3, as DNA: TGTGCCAGCAGCTTAACAGGGATAAATGAGCAGTTCTTC. Its protein is CASSLTGINEQFF.

The chain joins TRBV2 to TRBJ2-1, with a weak D call TRBD2 (6 bases). CDR1 is SNHLY and CDR2 is FYNNEI in the germline V gene. The CDR3 is 15 amino acids. V shed 4 bases and J shed 0 bases, with 10 bases lying between them. The CDR3 DNA reads TGTGCCAGCAGTGTTTCCGGGAGCTCCTACAATGAGCAGTTCTTC. It is translated as CASSVSGSSYNEQFF.